The 8 T cell receptor beta chains presented below share a single source sample, sequenced in a study of read filtering for tumor transcriptome and immune sequencing. The library was built from about 400 ng RNA with molecular barcoded adaptors for alpha/delta and beta/gamma chains. TCRdb independently ran MiXCR on the reads; one entry per CDR3 protein. The profile shows 39,000 or so distinct CDR3 sequences, 13% of them singletons. Sample: a population of CD138-negative cells sorted from bone marrow. These receptors were taken from a donor at least 40 years old with multiple myeloma.

A few counts support this clonotype. The CDR3 nucleotides are TGTGCCAGCAGCTTAAGTCCGGGACAGGGGAACACCGGGGAGCTGTTTTTT. Protein sequence: CASSLSPGQGNTGELFF. V is TRBV11-2 and J is TRBJ2-2, with 9 nucleotides matching TRBD1. Looked up from germline, CDR1 is SGHAT and CDR2 is FQNNGV. V lost 2 bases to trimming and J lost 1 base; unmatched junction nucleotides: 5. This CDR3 region has 17 residues. The full variable domain, its missing parts supplied by reference TRBV11-2 and TRBJ2-2, is EAGVAQSPRYKIIEKRQSVAFWCNPISGHATLYWYQQILGQGPKLLIQFQNNGVVDDSQLPKDRFSAERLKGVDSTLKIQPAKLEDSAVYLCASSLSPGQGNTGELFFGEGSRLTVL.

Remarks on this clonotype: Just one base apart from a much larger clone, this may be a read error. The CDR3 does not end in the conserved phenylalanine or tryptophan, so this is likely a read error. The rearrangement uses TRBV6-5 and TRBJ2-2; D not resolved. The CDR3 totals 13 residues. CDR1 is MNHEY and CDR2 is SVGAGI in the germline V gene. V lost 10 bases and J lost 0, with 9 bases in between. DNA of the CDR3: TGTGCCACAAAAGCGTCGAACACCGGGGAGCTGTTTCTT. Protein: CATKASNTGELFL.

There are a few counts of this clonotype. The genes are TRBV7-8 and TRBJ2-4; the match to TRBD2 covers 7 bases. The CDR3 has 19 residues. J gave up 4 bases and V 1 base, and 16 bases lay outside the gene matches. Germline CDR1 reads SGHVS; CDR2 reads FQNEAQ. The CDR3 is CASSLEGDDAGAWKNIQYF. For the CDR3, the DNA is TGTGCCAGCAGCTTAGAAGGGGATGACGCGGGAGCGTGGAAAAACATTCAGTACTTC.

Many counts were recorded for this clonotype. V gene TRBV5-1 combines with J gene TRBJ2-1; 7 bases map to TRBD1. This CDR3 comprises 15 residues. The germline gives CDR1 SGHRS, CDR2 YFSETQ. The V gene end was trimmed by 4 bases and the J gene end by 2 bases; junction bases not matched to a gene: 6. CDR3: CASSEGAAAYNEQFF. The CDR3 nucleotides read TGCGCCAGCAGCGAGGGGGCCGCCGCCTACAATGAGCAGTTCTTC.

This clonotype has a count of ten or more. V is TRBV18 and J is TRBJ2-1, with 10 bases aligning to TRBD2. CDR3 length: 15 amino acids. Trimming at V came to 3 bases and at J to 8 bases, leaving 7 bases not matched to a gene. Per the germline V gene, CDR1 is KGHSH and CDR2 is LQKENI. The CDR3 nucleotides are TGTGCCAGCTCACCGCCTAGCGGGAGTACCCATGAGCAGTTCTTC. This translates into CASSPPSGSTHEQFF. Filled out from reference TRBV18 and TRBJ2-1, the complete variable domain reads NAGVMQNPRHLVRRRGQEARLRCSPMKGHSHVYWYRQLPEEGLKFMVYLQKENIIDESGMPKERFSAEFPKEGPSILRIQQVVRGDSAAYFCASSPPSGSTHEQFFGPGTRLTVL.

This clonotype was seen at least ten times. The chain is built from TRBV18 and TRBJ2-7; 14 bases line up with TRBD2. This CDR3 has 16 amino acids. J gave up 4 bases and V 3 bases, and 5 bases lay outside the gene matches. Looked up from germline, CDR1 is KGHSH and CDR2 is LQKENI. The CDR3 bases are TGTGCCAGCTCACCCTCCGGGACTAGCGGGAGTTACGAGCAGTACTTC. It encodes CASSPSGTSGSYEQYF.

This clonotype was counted ten times or more. The chain's CDR3 is CASTAPESDTQYF. The DNA of the CDR3 is TGCGCCAGCACCGCGCCAGAGTCGGATACGCAGTATTTT. V gene TRBV10-1 combines with J gene TRBJ2-3; D gene ambiguous. This CDR3 is built from 13 residues. V was shortened by 7 bases and J by 6 bases, with 14 bases between the two germline ends. Germline CDR1 is WNHNN and CDR2 is SYGVQD (reference sequence).

This clonotype was recorded many times. The junction and the germline gene differ at one end; a read error may be behind it. The chain uses TRBV28 and TRBJ2-1; D gene unclear. The CDR3 is 14 amino acids. Germline lookup yields CDR1 MDHEN and CDR2 SYDVKM. The CDR3 region is CASSSELSYNGQFF. As DNA, the CDR3 is TGTGCCAGCAGTTCCGAGCTCTCCTACAATGGGCAGTTCTTC.